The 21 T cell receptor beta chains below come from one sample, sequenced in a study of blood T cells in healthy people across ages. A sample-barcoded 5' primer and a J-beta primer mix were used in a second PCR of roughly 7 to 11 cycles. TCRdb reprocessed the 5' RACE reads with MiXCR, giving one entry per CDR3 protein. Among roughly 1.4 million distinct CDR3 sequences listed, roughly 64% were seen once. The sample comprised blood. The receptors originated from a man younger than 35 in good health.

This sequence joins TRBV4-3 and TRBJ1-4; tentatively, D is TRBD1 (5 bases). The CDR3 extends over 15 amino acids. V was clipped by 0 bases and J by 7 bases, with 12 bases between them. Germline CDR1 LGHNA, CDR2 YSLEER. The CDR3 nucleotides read TGCGCCAGCAGCCAAGATCAGGGTAGGGGTGAAAAACTGTTTTTT. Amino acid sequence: CASSQDQGRGEKLFF.

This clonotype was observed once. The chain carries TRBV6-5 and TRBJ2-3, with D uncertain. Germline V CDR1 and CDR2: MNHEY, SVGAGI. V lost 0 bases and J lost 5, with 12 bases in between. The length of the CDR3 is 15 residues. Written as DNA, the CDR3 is TGTGCCAGCAGTTACTCGGGCGGCTACTTAGATACGCAGTATTTT. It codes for CASSYSGGYLDTQYF.

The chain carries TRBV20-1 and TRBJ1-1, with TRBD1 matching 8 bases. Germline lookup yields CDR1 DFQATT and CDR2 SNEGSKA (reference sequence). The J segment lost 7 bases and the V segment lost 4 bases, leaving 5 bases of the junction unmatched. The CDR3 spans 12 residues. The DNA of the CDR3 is TGCAGTGCTAACGGACAGGGCCTTGAAGCTTTCTTT. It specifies CSANGQGLEAFF.

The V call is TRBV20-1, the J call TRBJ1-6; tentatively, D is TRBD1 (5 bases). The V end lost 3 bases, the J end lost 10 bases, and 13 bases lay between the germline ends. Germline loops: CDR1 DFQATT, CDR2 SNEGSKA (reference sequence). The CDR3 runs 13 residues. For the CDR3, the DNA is TGCAGTGCTAGGGGGACCGGGAACTCACCCCTCCACTTT. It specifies CSARGTGNSPLHF.

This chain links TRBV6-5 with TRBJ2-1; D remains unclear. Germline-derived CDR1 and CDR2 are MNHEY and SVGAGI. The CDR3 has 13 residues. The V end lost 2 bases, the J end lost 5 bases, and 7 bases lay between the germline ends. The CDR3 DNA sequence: TGTGCCAGCAGTTACCCTTCTAACAATGAGCAGTTCTTC. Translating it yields CASSYPSNNEQFF.

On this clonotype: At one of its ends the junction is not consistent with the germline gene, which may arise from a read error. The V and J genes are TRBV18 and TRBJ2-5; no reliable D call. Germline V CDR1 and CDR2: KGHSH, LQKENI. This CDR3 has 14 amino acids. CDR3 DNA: TGTGCCAGCCGACCGGCAGCGCAGAAAGAAACCCAGTACTTC. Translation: CASRPAAQKETQYF.

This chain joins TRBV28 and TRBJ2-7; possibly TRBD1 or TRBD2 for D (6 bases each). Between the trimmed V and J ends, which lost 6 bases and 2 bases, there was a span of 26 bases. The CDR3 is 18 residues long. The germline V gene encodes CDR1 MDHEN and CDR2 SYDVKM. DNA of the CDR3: TGTGCCAGCAGCAACTCAGAGGGGGGCTTATCGGAAACCTACGAGCAGTACTTC. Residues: CASSNSEGGLSETYEQYF.

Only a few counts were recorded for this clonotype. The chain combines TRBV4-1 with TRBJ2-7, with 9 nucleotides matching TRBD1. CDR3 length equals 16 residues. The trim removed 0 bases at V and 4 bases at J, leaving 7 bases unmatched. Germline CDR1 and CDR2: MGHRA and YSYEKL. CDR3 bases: TGCGCCAGCAGCCAAGATACCCCGGGACAGGGATACGAGCAGTACTTC. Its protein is CASSQDTPGQGYEQYF.

In DNA, the CDR3 is TGCGCCAGCAGCCCCGGACAGGGATCGGGTGAGCAGTTCTTC. It yields the protein CASSPGQGSGEQFF. V is TRBV5-1 and J is TRBJ2-1; 8 bases line up with TRBD1. From germline, CDR1 is SGHRS and CDR2 YFSETQ. The CDR3 consists of 14 residues. V was pared by 4 bases and J by 9 bases, with 9 bases of the junction left unmatched.

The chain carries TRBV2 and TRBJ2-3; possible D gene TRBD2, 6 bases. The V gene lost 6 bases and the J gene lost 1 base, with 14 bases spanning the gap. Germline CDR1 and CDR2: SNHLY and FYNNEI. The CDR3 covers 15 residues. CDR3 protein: CASRSLREGTDTQYF. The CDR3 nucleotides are TGTGCCAGCAGGTCCCTTAGGGAGGGCACAGATACGCAGTATTTT.

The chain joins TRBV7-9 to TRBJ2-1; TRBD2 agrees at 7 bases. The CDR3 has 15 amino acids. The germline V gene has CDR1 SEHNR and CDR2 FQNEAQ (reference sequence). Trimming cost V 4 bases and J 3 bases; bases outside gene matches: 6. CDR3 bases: TGTGCCAGCAGCTCCGCTAGCGGTCGCTACAATGAGCAGTTCTTC. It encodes CASSSASGRYNEQFF.

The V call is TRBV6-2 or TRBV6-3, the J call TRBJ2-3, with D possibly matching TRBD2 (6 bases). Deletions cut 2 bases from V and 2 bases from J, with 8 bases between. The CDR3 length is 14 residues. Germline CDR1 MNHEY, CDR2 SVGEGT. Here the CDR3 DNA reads TGTGCCAGCAGTTACGGGGGGATCACAGATACGCAGTATTTT. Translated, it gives CASSYGGITDTQYF.

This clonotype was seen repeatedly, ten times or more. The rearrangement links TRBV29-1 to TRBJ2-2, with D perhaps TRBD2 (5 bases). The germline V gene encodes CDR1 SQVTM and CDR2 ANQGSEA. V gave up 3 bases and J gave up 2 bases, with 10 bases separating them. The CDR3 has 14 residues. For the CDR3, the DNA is TGCAGCGTTGAGAGCGGTTCTAACACCGGGGAGCTGTTTTTT. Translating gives CSVESGSNTGELFF.

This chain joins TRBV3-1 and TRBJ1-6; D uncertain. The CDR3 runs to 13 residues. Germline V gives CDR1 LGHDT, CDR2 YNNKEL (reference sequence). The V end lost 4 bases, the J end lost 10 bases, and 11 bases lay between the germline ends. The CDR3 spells CASSLLDASPLHF. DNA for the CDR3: TGTGCCAGCAGCCTCTTGGACGCCTCACCCCTCCACTTT. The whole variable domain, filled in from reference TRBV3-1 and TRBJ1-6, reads DTAVSQTPKYLVTQMGNDKSIKCEQNLGHDTMYWYKQDSKKFLKIMFSYNNKELIINETVPNRFSPKSPDKAHLNLHINSLELGDSAVYFCASSLLDASPLHFGNGTRLTVT.

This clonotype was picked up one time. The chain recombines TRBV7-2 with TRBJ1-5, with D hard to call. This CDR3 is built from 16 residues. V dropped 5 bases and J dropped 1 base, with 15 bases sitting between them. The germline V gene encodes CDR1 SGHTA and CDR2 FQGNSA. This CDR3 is CASSLLVGASNQPQHF. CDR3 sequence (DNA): TGTGCCAGCAGCCTCCTGGTGGGTGCAAGCAATCAGCCCCAGCATTTT.

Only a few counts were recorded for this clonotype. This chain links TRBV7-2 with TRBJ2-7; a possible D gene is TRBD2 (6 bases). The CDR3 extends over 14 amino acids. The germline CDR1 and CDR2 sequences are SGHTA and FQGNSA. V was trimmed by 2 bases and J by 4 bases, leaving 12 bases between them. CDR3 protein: CASSLIGGSYEQYF. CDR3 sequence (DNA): TGTGCCAGCAGCTTAATTGGGGGGTCGTACGAGCAGTACTTC.

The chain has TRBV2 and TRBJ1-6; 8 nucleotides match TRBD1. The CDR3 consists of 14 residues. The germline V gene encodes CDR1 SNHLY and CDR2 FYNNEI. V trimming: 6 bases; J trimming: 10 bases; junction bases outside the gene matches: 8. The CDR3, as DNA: TGTGCCAGCAGCCAGACAGGGGCCGGATCACCCCTCCACTTT. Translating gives CASSQTGAGSPLHF. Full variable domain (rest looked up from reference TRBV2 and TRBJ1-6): EPEVTQTPSHQVTQMGQEVILRCVPISNHLYFYWYRQILGQKVEFLVSFYNNEISEKSEIFDDQFSVERPDGSNFTLKIRSTKLEDSAMYFCASSQTGAGSPLHFGNGTRLTVT.

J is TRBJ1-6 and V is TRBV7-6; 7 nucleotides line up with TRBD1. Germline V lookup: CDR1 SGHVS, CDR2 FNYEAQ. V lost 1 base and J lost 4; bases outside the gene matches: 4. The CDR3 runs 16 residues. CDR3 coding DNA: TGTGCCAGCAGCTTAGTTTTGGGACAGTATAATTCACCCCTCCACTTT. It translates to CASSLVLGQYNSPLHF.

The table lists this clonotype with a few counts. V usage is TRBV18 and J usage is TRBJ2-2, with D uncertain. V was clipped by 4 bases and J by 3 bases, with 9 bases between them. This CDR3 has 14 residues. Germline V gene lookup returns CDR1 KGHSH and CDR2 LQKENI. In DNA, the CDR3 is TGTGCCAGCTCACAGGGCCTTGACACCGGGGAGCTGTTTTTT. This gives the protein CASSQGLDTGELFF.

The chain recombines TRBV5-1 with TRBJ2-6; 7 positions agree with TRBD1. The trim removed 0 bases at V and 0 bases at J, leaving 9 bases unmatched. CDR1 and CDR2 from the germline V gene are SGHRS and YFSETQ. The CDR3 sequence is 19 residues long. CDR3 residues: CASSLAQDRTPSGANVLTF. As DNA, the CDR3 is TGCGCCAGCAGCTTGGCCCAGGACAGGACCCCCTCTGGGGCCAACGTCCTGACTTTC. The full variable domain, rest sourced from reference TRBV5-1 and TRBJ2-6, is KAGVTQTPRYLIKTRGQQVTLSCSPISGHRSVSWYQQTPGQGLQFLFEYFSETQRNKGNFPGRFSGRQFSNSRSEMNVSTLELGDSALYLCASSLAQDRTPSGANVLTFGAGSRLTVL.

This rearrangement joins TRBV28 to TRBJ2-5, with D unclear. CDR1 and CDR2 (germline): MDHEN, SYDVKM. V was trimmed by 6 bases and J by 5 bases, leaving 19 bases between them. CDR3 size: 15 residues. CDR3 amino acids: CASSPLTNRRETQYF. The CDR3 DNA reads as TGTGCCAGCAGCCCCTTGACAAATCGGCGGGAGACCCAGTACTTC.